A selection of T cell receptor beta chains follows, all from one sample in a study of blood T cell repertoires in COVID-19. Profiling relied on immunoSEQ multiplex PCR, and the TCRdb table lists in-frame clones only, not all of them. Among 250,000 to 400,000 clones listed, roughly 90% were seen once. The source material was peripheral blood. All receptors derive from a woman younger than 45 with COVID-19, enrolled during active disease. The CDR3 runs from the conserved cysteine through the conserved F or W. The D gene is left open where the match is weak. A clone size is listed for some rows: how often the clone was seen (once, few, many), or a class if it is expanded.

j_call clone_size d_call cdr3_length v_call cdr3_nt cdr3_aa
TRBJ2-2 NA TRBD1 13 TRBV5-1 TGCGCCAGCAGCTGGGGACAGACCGGGGAGCTGTTTTTT CASSWGQTGELFF
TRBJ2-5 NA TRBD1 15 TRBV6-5 TGTGCCAGCAGCCTAGGACAGGGAACGGGGGAGACCCAGTACTTC CASSLGQGTGETQYF
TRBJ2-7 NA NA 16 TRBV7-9 TGTGCCAGCAGCTCCGCCCGAGGGGGGGTGGACTACGAGCAGTACTTC CASSSARGGVDYEQYF
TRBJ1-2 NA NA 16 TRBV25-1 TGTGCCAGCAGCCCCCGGGGAGGCAGTAACTGGGGGGGCTACACCTTC CASSPRGGSNWGGYTF
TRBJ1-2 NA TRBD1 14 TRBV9 TGTGCCAGCAGCCCGGGACAGGCTAACTATGGCTACACCTTC CASSPGQANYGYTF
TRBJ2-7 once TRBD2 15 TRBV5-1 TGCGCCAGCAGCCCCAGGCGGGAGGGTTCGTACGAGCAGTACTTC CASSPRREGSYEQYF
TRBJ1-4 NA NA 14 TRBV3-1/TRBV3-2 TGTGCCAGCAGCCAAGAAGGCAGGAATGAAAAACTGTTTTTT CASSQEGRNEKLFF
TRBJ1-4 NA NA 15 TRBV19 TGTGCCAGTAGTACCACAGGGCTGGATACCGAAAAACTGTTTTTT CASSTTGLDTEKLFF
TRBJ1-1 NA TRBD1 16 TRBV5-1 TGCGCCAGCAGCTTGGCCGGTACAGGGGGCGGGACTGAAGCTTTCTTT CASSLAGTGGGTEAFF
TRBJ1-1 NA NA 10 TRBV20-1 TGCAGTGCTAGAAGTGAGGAGGCTTTCTTT CSARSEEAFF
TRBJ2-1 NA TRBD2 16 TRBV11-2 TGTGCCAGCAGCTTTCCCGGGGCGGGAGCTTACAATGAGCAGTTCTTC CASSFPGAGAYNEQFF
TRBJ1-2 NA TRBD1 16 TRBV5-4 TGTGCCAGCAGCGTCGGATTTGACAGGGCCAACTATGGCTACACCTTC CASSVGFDRANYGYTF
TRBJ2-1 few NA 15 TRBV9 TGTGCCAGCAGCGTAGTGGCGGGACTTAACAATGAGCAGTTCTTC CASSVVAGLNNEQFF
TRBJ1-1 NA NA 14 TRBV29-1 TGCAGCGCCAAAAGGGGTTGGATGAACACTGAAGCTTTCTTT CSAKRGWMNTEAFF
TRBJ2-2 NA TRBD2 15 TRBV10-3 TGTGCCTCCCGAAGGGAGCGGGAGGGGGCCGGGGAGCTGTTTTTT CASRREREGAGELFF
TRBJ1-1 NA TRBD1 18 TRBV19 TGTGCCAGTAGTACTAGACAGGGGGCGATGATAAGGAAGACTGAAGCTTTCTTT CASSTRQGAMIRKTEAFF
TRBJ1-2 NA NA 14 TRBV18 TGTGCCAGCTCACCACCGGGGGGGAGCTATGGCTACACCTTC CASSPPGGSYGYTF
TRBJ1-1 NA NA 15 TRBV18 TGTGCCAGCTCACCCCTCGACAGTTTGAACACTGAAGCTTTCTTT CASSPLDSLNTEAFF
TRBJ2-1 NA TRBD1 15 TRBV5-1 TGCGCCAGCAGCTTAGACAGGGCACTATACAATGAGCAGTTCTTC CASSLDRALYNEQFF
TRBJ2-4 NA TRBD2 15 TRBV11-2 TGTGCCAGCAGCCACCGGGACGTGGGGAGGGACATTCAGTACTTC CASSHRDVGRDIQYF
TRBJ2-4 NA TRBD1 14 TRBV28 TGTGCCAGCAGTCCAAGGACAGGGCCGAACATTCAGTACTTC CASSPRTGPNIQYF
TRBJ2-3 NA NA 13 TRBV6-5 TGTGCCAGCAGTTACTCGACTCGGGATACGCAGTATTTT CASSYSTRDTQYF
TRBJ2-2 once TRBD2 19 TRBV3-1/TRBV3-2 TGTGCCAGCAGCACGACCCCTCCTCTAGCGGGCCGGAACACCGGGGAGCTGTTTTTT CASSTTPPLAGRNTGELFF
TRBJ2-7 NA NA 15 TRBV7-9 TGTGCCAGCAGCTTAGATTTGGCCCCATCCTACGAGCAGTACTTC CASSLDLAPSYEQYF
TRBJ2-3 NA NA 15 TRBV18 TGTGCCAGCTCTGCGGCCACCGCTAGCACAGATACGCAGTATTTT CASSAATASTDTQYF
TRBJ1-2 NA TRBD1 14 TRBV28 TGTGCCAGCAGACTTACAGGGGGCGTCTATGGCTACACCTTC CASRLTGGVYGYTF